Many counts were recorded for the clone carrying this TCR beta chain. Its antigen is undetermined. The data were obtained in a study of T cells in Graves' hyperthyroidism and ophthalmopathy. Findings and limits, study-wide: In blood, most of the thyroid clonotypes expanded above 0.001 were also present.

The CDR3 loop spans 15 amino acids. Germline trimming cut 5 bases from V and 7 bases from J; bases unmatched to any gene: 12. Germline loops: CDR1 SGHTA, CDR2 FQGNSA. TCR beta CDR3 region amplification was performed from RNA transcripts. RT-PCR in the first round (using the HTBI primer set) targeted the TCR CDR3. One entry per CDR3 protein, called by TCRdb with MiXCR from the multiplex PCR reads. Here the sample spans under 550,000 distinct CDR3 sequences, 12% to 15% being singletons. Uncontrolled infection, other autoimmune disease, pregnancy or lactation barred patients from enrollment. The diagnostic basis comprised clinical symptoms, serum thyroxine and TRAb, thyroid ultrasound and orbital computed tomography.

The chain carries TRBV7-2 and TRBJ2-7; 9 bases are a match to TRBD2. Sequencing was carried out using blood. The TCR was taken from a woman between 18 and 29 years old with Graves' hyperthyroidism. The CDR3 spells CASSRRSREGGEQYF. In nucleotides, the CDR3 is TGTGCCAGCAGCCGACGCTCGCGGGAGGGCGGAGAGCAGTACTTC.